The entry that follows covers one T cell receptor (beta chain) sequence. Libraries were prepared by immunoSEQ multiplex PCR; TCRdb keeps only in-frame clonotypes and omits some of them. This sample has fewer than 600,000 clones, with around 77% found just once. This CDR3 region has 12 residues. Trimming shortened V by 1 base and J by 3 bases, and 2 bases separated the two germline ends. The germline gives CDR1 ENHRY, CDR2 SYGVKD. The source of the sample is a study of shared clonotypes between healthy human individuals. Study in general: The donor group consisted of two women and a few men, aged 18 to 49.

This chain uses TRBV10-3 with TRBJ2-3; no clear D. The receptor's source is a woman aged 35 to 49 in good health. Some clones in this sample may be carry-over from other donors' samples. The specimen sequenced was PBMCs. The CDR3 DNA follows: TGTGCCATCAGTGAGTGGACAGATACGCAGTATTTT. This codes for CAISEWTDTQYF.